The entry below gives a single TCR beta chain sequence along with its context. This entry belongs to a study of beta chain features in type 1 diabetes. The CDR3 covers 14 residues. Trimming cost V 6 bases and J 3 bases; bases outside gene matches: 8. Germline CDR1 and CDR2: SQVTM and ANQGSEA. The authors reverse transcribed all of the isolated RNA, so sequencing captured expressed TCRB transcripts. Here immunoSEQ multiplex PCR was the method, and the copy in TCRdb shows in-frame clones only, minus some. The repertoire has some 400,000 clones, around 16% of them found once; the top ten carry 0.019%. This TCR came from a young woman in good health. The chain combines TRBV29-1 with TRBJ2-5; 9 bases are shared with TRBD1. The sequencing input was naive CD4+ T cells from blood. CDR3 sequence (DNA): TGCAGCGTGACGGACAGGGGAGGAAAAGAGACCCAGTACTTC. As protein: CSVTDRGGKETQYF.